This T cell receptor beta chain emerged from a study of blood T cell repertoires in COVID-19. Assay used: immunoSEQ multiplex PCR; TCRdb lists only in-frame clones, some missing. The sample has about 250,000 clones, around nine tenths seen once. V trimming: 6 bases; J trimming: 0 bases; junction bases outside the gene matches: 7. CDR3 length: 15 amino acids. CDR1 is LNHDA, CDR2 SQIVND, per germline (reference sequence). This clonotype was obtained from a woman aged 55-69 years who had recovered from COVID-19. V and J are TRBV19 and TRBJ1-1, with 7 positions matching TRBD1. Sequenced sample: peripheral blood. This CDR3 is CASSHPGQMNTEAFF. DNA of the CDR3: TGTGCCAGTAGCCACCCGGGACAGATGAACACTGAAGCTTTCTTT.